The 5 T cell receptor beta chains below were found in one sample sequenced in a study of cytomegalovirus exposure and HLA in healthy donors. Vbeta (60) and Jbeta (13) primers were used in the PCR. Libraries were prepared by immunoSEQ multiplex PCR; TCRdb keeps only in-frame clonotypes and omits some of them. In total, the table holds tens of thousands of clones. Sample: PBMCs. The receptors come from a woman aged 40-49 years in good health and CMV-seronegative.

This chain joins TRBV28 and TRBJ2-7; 10 bases align to TRBD1. The germline V gene has CDR1 MDHEN and CDR2 SYDVKM. CDR3 length equals 14 residues. Trimming removed 3 bases from V and 5 bases from J; junction bases left unmatched: 4. The CDR3 region has the DNA TGTGCCAGCAGTTTTCGACAGGGGGCCGACGAGCAGTACTTC. Protein: CASSFRQGADEQYF.

The chain uses TRBV5-4 and TRBJ2-7, with 10 bases lining up with TRBD2. Germline-derived CDR1 and CDR2 are SGHNT and YYREEE (reference sequence). Losses at the gene ends were 4 bases for V and 0 bases for J; bases not matched to a gene: 7. There are 16 residues in the CDR3. The CDR3 nucleotides are TGTGCCAGCAGCCCCGGACTAGCGGAGAGCTCCTACGAGCAGTACTTC. Amino acid sequence: CASSPGLAESSYEQYF.

The rearrangement links TRBV28 to TRBJ2-1, with a weak D call TRBD2 (5 bases). CDR3 size: 15 residues. Trimming pared 7 bases from V and 3 bases from J, leaving 16 bases between. Germline assignment: CDR1 MDHEN and CDR2 SYDVKM. In DNA form, the CDR3 reads TGTGCCAGCATCGAAGGGAGCCCTAACTACAATGAGCAGTTCTTC. Its protein product is CASIEGSPNYNEQFF.

V usage is TRBV2 and J usage is TRBJ1-1; D may be TRBD1 (6 bases). The CDR3 extends over 13 amino acids. Trimming removed 8 bases at V and 6 bases at J, with 16 bases between. CDR1 and CDR2 (germline): SNHLY, FYNNEI. For the CDR3, the DNA is TGTGCCAGCGGAACAGGGTTTAGGGCTGAAGCTTTCTTT. Translated, it gives CASGTGFRAEAFF.

The V call is TRBV30, the J call TRBJ1-6; 7 bases align to TRBD1. The trim removed 0 bases at V and 7 bases at J, leaving 3 bases unmatched. CDR1 and CDR2 (germline): GTSNPN, SVGIG (reference sequence). The CDR3 covers 14 residues. CDR3 region: CAWSVDRTNSPLHF. CDR3 in DNA: TGTGCCTGGAGTGTGGACAGGACCAATTCACCCCTCCACTTT.